This TCR beta chain was retrieved from a study of breast tumors, draining lymph nodes, adjacent tissues. Study-wide points: Luminal-like breast cancer showed significantly higher tumor–nontumor repertoire similarity than basal-like. Tumors had less TCR diversity than lymph nodes, more than nontumor tissue.

This clonotype has at least ten counts. No antigen is known for it. Breast cancer patients provided tissue from their axillary draining lymph nodes. MiXCR, run by TCRdb on the multiplex PCR reads, gives a single entry per CDR3 protein. The sample yields 120,000 to 150,000 distinct CDR3 sequences, 32% seen once. The sequenced sample consisted of axillary lymph node tissue. This TCR came from a female donor with breast cancer. Some clones in this sample may be carry-over from other donors' samples.

This CDR3 is CATSESTGEPQHF. In nucleotides, the CDR3 is TGTGCCACCAGTGAATCGACCGGGGAGCCCCAGCATTTT. This sequence joins TRBV24-1 and TRBJ1-5; no clear D. The CDR3 runs to 13 residues. The germline V and J ends were trimmed by 4 bases and 8 bases, with 11 bases remaining between them. Germline V gene lookup returns CDR1 KGHDR and CDR2 SFDVKD.